This is a list of T cell receptor beta chains from one sample in a study of T cell responses to AZD1222 COVID-19 vaccine. Profiled with immunoSEQ multiplex PCR; TCRdb holds only in-frame clones, not every one. The sample lists about 110,000 clones; 70% to 90% were seen once. The sequenced sample was peripheral blood, obtained 28 days after the second AZD1222 dose. The receptors originated from an adult who received the AZD1222 COVID-19 vaccine. CDR3s include the opening cysteine and the closing phenylalanine or tryptophan. The order of the fields is D gene, CDR3 length, clone size, J gene, V gene, CDR3 protein, CDR3 DNA. The D gene is left open where the match is weak. The size entry is marked missing in some rows and otherwise reads once, few, many or a size class.

- 15 - TRBJ2-2 TRBV7-9 CASSVRRVNTGELFF TGTGCCAGCAGTGTGAGGCGGGTGAACACCGGGGAGCTGTTTTTT
- 10 - TRBJ1-5 TRBV2 CASRGITQHF TGTGCCAGCAGGGGGATAACCCAGCATTTT
- 14 - TRBJ2-2 TRBV25-1 CASSGQGSPGELFF TGTGCCAGCAGTGGCCAGGGGAGCCCCGGGGAGCTGTTTTTT
TRBD2 15 - TRBJ2-7 TRBV7-2 CASSPRVAGGREQYF TGTGCCAGCAGCCCCCGGGTAGCGGGGGGGAGGGAGCAGTACTTC
TRBD2 14 - TRBJ2-7 TRBV14 CASSRGGISYEQYF TGTGCCAGCAGCCGGGGAGGGATCTCCTACGAGCAGTACTTC
- 14 - TRBJ1-2 TRBV28 CATPRAGQNYGYTF TGTGCCACCCCTCGCGCCGGACAGAACTATGGCTACACCTTC
- 12 - TRBJ2-7 TRBV7-9 CASTRGDYEQYF TGTGCCAGCACCCGGGGAGACTACGAGCAGTACTTC
- 14 few TRBJ1-2 TRBV10-3 CAISESWENYGYTF TGTGCCATCAGTGAGTCTTGGGAGAACTATGGCTACACCTTC
- 15 - TRBJ1-1 TRBV5-1 CASSIYRGGNTEAFF TGCGCCAGCAGCATCTACCGGGGGGGTAACACTGAAGCTTTCTTT
TRBD1 16 - TRBJ1-2 TRBV7-9 CASSLSWGQGAEGYTF TGTGCCAGCAGCTTAAGTTGGGGACAGGGGGCAGAAGGCTACACCTTC
- 14 few TRBJ2-1 TRBV5-5 CASSLATQYNEQFF TGTGCCAGCAGCTTGGCCACCCAGTACAATGAGCAGTTCTTC
TRBD1 14 - TRBJ1-6 TRBV6-2/TRBV6-3 CASSSDRENSPLHF TGTGCCAGCAGTTCCGACAGGGAAAATTCACCCCTCCACTTT
TRBD2 17 few TRBJ2-2 TRBV23-1 CASSQSGEIAGAGELFF TGCGCCAGCAGTCAATCCGGTGAAATAGCGGGAGCCGGGGAGCTGTTTTTT
- 11 - TRBJ1-1 TRBV30 CAWRGNTEAFF TGTGCCTGGAGGGGGAACACTGAAGCTTTCTTT
- 14 - TRBJ2-7 TRBV19 CASSISGSLGEQYF TGTGCCAGTAGTATTTCAGGATCCCTGGGCGAGCAGTACTTC
TRBD2 16 once TRBJ2-7 TRBV4-2 CASSQDGTSGGSEQYF TGTGCCAGCAGCCAAGATGGAACTAGCGGGGGGTCCGAGCAGTACTTC
- 10 - TRBJ2-1 TRBV7-9 CASSLVEQFF TGTGCCAGCAGCTTAGTAGAGCAGTTCTTC
TRBD1 14 - TRBJ1-2 TRBV28 CASSSQGADYGYTF TGTGCCAGCAGTTCGCAGGGGGCGGACTATGGCTACACCTTC
- 12 - TRBJ1-2 TRBV5-1 CASSLEGSGYTF TGCGCCAGCAGCTTGGAAGGCAGCGGCTACACCTTC
- 14 - TRBJ1-2 TRBV7-2 CASSLDTWSYGYTF TGTGCCAGCAGCCTGGACACTTGGTCGTATGGCTACACCTTC
- 15 - TRBJ1-5 TRBV6-1 CASTQSNSHHQPQHF TGTGCCAGCACGCAATCAAACAGTCACCATCAGCCCCAGCATTTT
TRBD2 16 - TRBJ2-1 TRBV9 CASSSQPSGGDNEQFF TGTGCCAGCAGCTCCCAGCCGAGCGGGGGAGACAATGAGCAGTTCTTC
- 12 - TRBJ1-2 TRBV19 CASSPGNYGYTF TGTGCCAGTAGCCCGGGGAACTATGGCTACACCTTC
- 13 - TRBJ2-7 TRBV7-9 CASSLEYGAEQYF TGTGCCAGCAGCTTAGAGTACGGGGCCGAGCAGTACTTC
- 16 - TRBJ2-3 TRBV6-4 CASSDSARGSTDTQYF TGTGCCAGCAGTGACTCGGCCAGGGGAAGCACAGATACGCAGTATTTT
- 15 - TRBJ1-3 TRBV27 CASSLQIRWENTIYF TGTGCCAGCAGTTTACAGATCCGCTGGGAAAACACCATATATTTT
- 13 - TRBJ2-7 TRBV2 CASMEGSSYEQYF TGTGCCAGCATGGAGGGTTCCTCCTACGAGCAGTACTTC
TRBD2 13 - TRBJ2-7 TRBV13 CASSPGLAGEQYF TGTGCCAGCAGCCCGGGACTAGCGGGGGAGCAGTACTTC
TRBD2 15 - TRBJ2-7 TRBV7-8 CASSSLRLAGDEQYF TGTGCCAGCAGCTCTTTACGACTAGCGGGAGACGAGCAGTACTTC
- 13 - TRBJ2-2 TRBV7-9 CASSLRDTGELFF TGTGCCAGCAGCTTACGGGACACCGGGGAGCTGTTTTTT
- 16 few TRBJ1-5 TRBV7-9 CASSLGSGGNNQPQHF TGTGCCAGCAGCTTAGGATCAGGAGGGAACAATCAGCCCCAGCATTTT
- 13 - TRBJ1-5 TRBV2 CASRDYSNQPQHF TGTGCCAGCAGGGATTATAGCAATCAGCCCCAGCATTTT
- 15 - TRBJ2-2 TRBV5-6 CASSPDPAIPGELFF TGTGCCAGCAGCCCGGACCCGGCTATACCCGGGGAGCTGTTTTTT
- 13 few TRBJ1-4 TRBV7-2 CASSPYYGEKLFF TGTGCCAGCAGCCCCTATTATGGTGAAAAACTGTTTTTT
- 13 - TRBJ1-1 TRBV25-1 CASSARARDEAFF TGTGCCAGCAGTGCCCGGGCGCGGGATGAAGCTTTCTTT
- 14 once TRBJ1-2 TRBV15 CATSRDLWGDGYTF TGTGCCACCAGCAGAGATCTCTGGGGTGATGGCTACACCTTC
- 16 - TRBJ1-2 TRBV9 CASSAAEAPPDYGYTF TGTGCCAGCAGCGCCGCGGAAGCCCCTCCGGACTATGGCTACACCTTC
TRBD1 13 - TRBJ1-6 TRBV30 CAWGTTGNLPLHF TGTGCCTGGGGGACGACAGGGAATTTACCCCTCCACTTT
- 14 - TRBJ2-7 TRBV18 CASSPSYTPKEQYF TGTGCCAGCTCACCTTCCTACACCCCCAAGGAGCAGTACTTC
- 17 - TRBJ1-3 TRBV24-1 CATSDLPLGRQGNTIYF TGTGCCACCAGTGATTTGCCCCTGGGACGCCAGGGAAACACCATATATTTT
- 14 once TRBJ1-2 TRBV11-2 CASSLDLGLYGYTF TGTGCCAGCAGCTTAGATCTGGGGTTATATGGCTACACCTTC
- 16 - TRBJ2-5 TRBV7-2 CASSLVPLTSTETQYF TGTGCCAGCAGCTTAGTCCCCCTGACTAGTACGGAGACCCAGTACTTC
TRBD1 14 - TRBJ2-3 TRBV7-2 CASSWDRGADTQYF TGTGCCAGCAGCTGGGACAGGGGCGCAGATACGCAGTATTTT
- 15 - TRBJ2-2 TRBV14 CASSLMTGNTGELFF TGTGCCAGCAGCCTCATGACAGGGAACACCGGGGAGCTGTTTTTT
- 9 - TRBJ1-1 TRBV30 CAWSREAFF TGTGCCTGGTCACGGGAAGCTTTCTTT
- 13 - TRBJ1-4 TRBV14 CASSRGVGEKLFF TGTGCCAGCAGCCGGGGGGTCGGAGAAAAACTGTTTTTT
- 14 once TRBJ2-7 TRBV5-6 CASSLVGEGHEQYF TGTGCCAGCAGCTTGGTAGGGGAAGGGCACGAGCAGTACTTC
- 11 - TRBJ2-7 TRBV12-3/TRBV12-4 CASKRVYEQYF TGTGCCAGCAAGCGGGTCTACGAGCAGTACTTC
- 15 - TRBJ2-4 TRBV19 CASSISSGTSGIQYF TGTGCCAGTAGTATAAGCTCCGGGACTTCGGGCATTCAGTACTTC
- 16 - TRBJ1-3 TRBV4-2 CASSQDAGVSGNTIYF TGTGCCAGCAGCCAAGATGCGGGCGTCTCTGGAAACACCATATATTTT
- 13 - TRBJ2-7 TRBV6-4 CASSAGPQGEQYF TGTGCCAGCAGCGCCGGGCCTCAGGGGGAGCAGTACTTC
- 13 - TRBJ1-2 TRBV5-1 CASSLGVNYGYTF TGCGCCAGCAGCCTAGGGGTTAACTATGGCTACACCTTC
- 17 - TRBJ1-5 TRBV7-9 CASSFGGALVSNQPQHF TGTGCCAGCAGCTTCGGAGGGGCCCTCGTTAGCAATCAGCCCCAGCATTTT
TRBD2 17 - TRBJ2-3 TRBV27 CASSLSGPRDYTDTQYF TGTGCCAGCAGTTTATCTGGACCCCGGGACTACACAGATACGCAGTATTTT
TRBD1 18 - TRBJ1-2 TRBV2 CASSDLRTGESANYGYTF TGTGCCAGCAGTGATTTGCGGACAGGAGAGAGCGCAAACTATGGCTACACCTTC
- 15 - TRBJ2-7 TRBV6-2/TRBV6-3 CASSSFRDTTYEQYF TGTGCCAGCAGTAGCTTCCGGGACACAACCTACGAGCAGTACTTC
TRBD1 14 - TRBJ1-1 TRBV6-5 CASSRTGENTEAFF TGTGCCAGCAGCCGGACAGGGGAGAACACTGAAGCTTTCTTT
- 16 - TRBJ1-6 TRBV7-2 CASSLWAGNSNSPLHF TGTGCCAGCAGCTTATGGGCAGGGAACTCTAATTCACCCCTCCACTTT
- 14 - TRBJ1-1 TRBV6-5 CASSQTTSPLEAFF TGTGCCAGCAGTCAGACTACTTCCCCCCTTGAAGCTTTCTTT